This T cell receptor (beta chain) was retrieved from a study of cytomegalovirus exposure and HLA in healthy donors. About the study: In an earlier analysis, 95 million to 130 million unique TCR beta sequences were found from approximately 170 million T cells. The study's early data release held about 85 million unique TCRs from HLA-typed donors. Whole-study results and caveats: Sequencing likely produced, as an artifact, a cluster of highly shared sequence variants. When analyzed later, a missense DCLRE1C variant was found to be linked to TCR beta V- and J-gene trimming.

This clone was picked up one time. Its antigen is unidentified. PCR primers comprised 60 Vbeta and 13 Jbeta primers. Libraries were prepared by immunoSEQ multiplex PCR; TCRdb keeps only in-frame clonotypes and omits some of them. The sample includes around 140,000 clones, approximately 85% of them seen just once. CDR3 length equals 14 residues. Germline-derived CDR1 and CDR2 are KGHSH and LQKENI. V was cut by 0 bases and J by 9 bases, with 12 bases left in between. This chain joins TRBV18 and TRBJ2-1; a weak D match, TRBD1 (5 bases). Source material: PBMCs. The clonotype comes from a woman aged 40 to 50 in good health and CMV-seronegative. The CDR3 reads CASSPPGRGGEQFF. CDR3 in DNA: TGTGCCAGCTCACCACCGGGAAGGGGTGGTGAGCAGTTCTTC.